The entry below gives a single T cell receptor (beta chain) sequence along with its context. Trimming removed 0 bases at V and 5 bases at J, with 11 bases between. There are 14 residues in the CDR3. Germline CDR1 and CDR2: SGHDT and YYEEEE. The sample originates from a study of blood T cell repertoires in COVID-19. Study at large: Both acute and convalescent COVID-19 samples were obtained from the United States, Italy and Spain. PBMCs, B-cell-depleted T cells, or T cells provided the cDNA or gDNA that made up the material.

Per the original data handling: Counts of nucleated cells, estimated from reference gene primer amplification, were obtained. Assay used: immunoSEQ multiplex PCR; TCRdb lists only in-frame clones, some missing. That table supplies the V and J calls and clone size; D and trimming were determined from the DNA. The data contain 170,000 or so clones, approximately 90% of them singletons. Material for sequencing was peripheral blood. V is TRBV5-6 and J is TRBJ1-1; D possibly corresponds to TRBD1 (5 bases). This receptor was identified in a man aged 45-65 years with acute or convalescent COVID-19. The CDR3 reads CASSLVGGGTEAFF. CDR3 sequence (DNA): TGTGCCAGCAGCTTGGTGGGGGGTGGTACTGAAGCTTTCTTT.